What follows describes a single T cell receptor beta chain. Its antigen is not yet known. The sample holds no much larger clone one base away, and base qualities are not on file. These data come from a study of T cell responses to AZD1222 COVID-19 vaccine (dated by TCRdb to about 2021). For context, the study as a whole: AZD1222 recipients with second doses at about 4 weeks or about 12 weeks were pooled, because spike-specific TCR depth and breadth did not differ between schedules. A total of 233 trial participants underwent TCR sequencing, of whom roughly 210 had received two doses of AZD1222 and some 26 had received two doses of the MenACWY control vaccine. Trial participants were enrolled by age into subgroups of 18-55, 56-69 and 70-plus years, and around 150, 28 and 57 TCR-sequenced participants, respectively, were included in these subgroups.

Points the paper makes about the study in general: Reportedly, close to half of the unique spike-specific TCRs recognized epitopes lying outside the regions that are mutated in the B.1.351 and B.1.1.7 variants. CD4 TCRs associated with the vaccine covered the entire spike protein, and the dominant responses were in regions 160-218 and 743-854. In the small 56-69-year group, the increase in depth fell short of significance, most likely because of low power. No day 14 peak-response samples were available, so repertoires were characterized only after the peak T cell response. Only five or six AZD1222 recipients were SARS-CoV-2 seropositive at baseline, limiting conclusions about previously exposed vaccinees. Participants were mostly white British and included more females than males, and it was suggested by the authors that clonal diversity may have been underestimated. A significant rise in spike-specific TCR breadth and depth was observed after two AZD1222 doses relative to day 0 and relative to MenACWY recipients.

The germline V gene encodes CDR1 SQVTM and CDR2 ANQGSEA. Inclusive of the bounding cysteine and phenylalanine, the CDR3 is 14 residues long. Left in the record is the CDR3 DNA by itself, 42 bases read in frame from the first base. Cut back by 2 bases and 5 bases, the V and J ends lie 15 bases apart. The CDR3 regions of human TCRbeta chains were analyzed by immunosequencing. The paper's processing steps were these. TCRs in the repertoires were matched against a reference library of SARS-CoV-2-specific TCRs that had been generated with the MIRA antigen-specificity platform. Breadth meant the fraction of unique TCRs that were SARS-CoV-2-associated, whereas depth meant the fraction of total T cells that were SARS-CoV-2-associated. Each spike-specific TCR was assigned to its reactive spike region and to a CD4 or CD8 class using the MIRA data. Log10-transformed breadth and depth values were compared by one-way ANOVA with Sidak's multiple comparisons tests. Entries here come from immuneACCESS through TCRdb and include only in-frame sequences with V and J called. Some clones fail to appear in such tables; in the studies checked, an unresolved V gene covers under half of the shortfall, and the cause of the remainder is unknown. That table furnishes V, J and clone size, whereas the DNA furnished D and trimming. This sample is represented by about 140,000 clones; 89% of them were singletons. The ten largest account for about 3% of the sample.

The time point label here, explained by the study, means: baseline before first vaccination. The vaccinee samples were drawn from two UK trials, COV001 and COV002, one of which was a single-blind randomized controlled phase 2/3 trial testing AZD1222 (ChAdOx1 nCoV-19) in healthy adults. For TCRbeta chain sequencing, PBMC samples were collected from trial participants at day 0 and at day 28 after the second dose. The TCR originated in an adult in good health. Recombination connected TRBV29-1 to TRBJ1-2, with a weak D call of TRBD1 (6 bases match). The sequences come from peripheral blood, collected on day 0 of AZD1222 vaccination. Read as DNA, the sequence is TGCAGCGTTGAAAGCGGGGGCAGAGCATATGGCTACACCTTC. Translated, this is CSVESGGRAYGYTF.